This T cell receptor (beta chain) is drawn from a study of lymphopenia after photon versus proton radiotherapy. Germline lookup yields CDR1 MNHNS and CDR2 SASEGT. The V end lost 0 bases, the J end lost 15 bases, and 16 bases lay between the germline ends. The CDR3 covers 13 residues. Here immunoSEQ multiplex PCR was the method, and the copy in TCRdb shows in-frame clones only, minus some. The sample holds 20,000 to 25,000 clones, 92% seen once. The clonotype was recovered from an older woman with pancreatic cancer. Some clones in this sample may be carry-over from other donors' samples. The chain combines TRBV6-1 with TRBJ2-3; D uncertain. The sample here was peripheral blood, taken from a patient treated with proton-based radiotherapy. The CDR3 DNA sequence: TGTGCCAGCAGTGAAGCGCCATCCCAAGCGAGCTATTTT. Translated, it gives CASSEAPSQASYF.